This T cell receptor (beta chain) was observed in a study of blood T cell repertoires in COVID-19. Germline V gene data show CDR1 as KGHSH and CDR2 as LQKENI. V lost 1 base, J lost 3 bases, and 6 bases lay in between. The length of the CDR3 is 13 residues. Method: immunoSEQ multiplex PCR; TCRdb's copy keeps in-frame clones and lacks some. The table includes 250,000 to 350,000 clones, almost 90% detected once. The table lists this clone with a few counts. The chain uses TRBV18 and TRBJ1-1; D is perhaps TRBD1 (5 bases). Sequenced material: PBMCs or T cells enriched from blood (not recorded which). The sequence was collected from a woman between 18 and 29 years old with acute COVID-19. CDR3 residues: CASSPLQDTEAFF. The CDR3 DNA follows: TGTGCCAGCTCACCACTACAGGACACTGAAGCTTTCTTT.